This T cell receptor (beta chain) is from a study of read filtering for tumor transcriptome and immune sequencing. In the study overall: 8 patients were R-ISS I, 16 were R-ISS II, roughly 7 were R-ISS III. TCR-mapped reads were about 4.05 to 11 million with IR-seq versus about 85 to 1273 with RNA-seq.

The J segment lost 6 bases and the V segment lost 5 bases, leaving 8 bases of the junction unmatched. Germline V gene sequence: CDR1 KGHDR, CDR2 SFDVKD. The CDR3 contains 15 residues. The library was built from roughly 400 ng RNA with molecular barcoded adaptors for alpha/delta and beta/gamma chains. MiXCR, applied by TCRdb to the reads, yields one record per CDR3 protein. The top ten hold 16% of the sample, which has about 58,000 distinct CDR3 sequences, around 12% seen once. Ten or more counts support this clonotype. The V and J genes are TRBV24-1 and TRBJ2-1; TRBD1 aligns across 8 bases. Material: a population of CD138-negative cells sorted from bone marrow. This sequence originates from a donor at least 40 years old with multiple myeloma. CDR3 nucleotides: TGTGCCACCAGTGGTCGGACAGGGTTCCTCAATGAGCAGTTCTTC. Translated: CATSGRTGFLNEQFF.